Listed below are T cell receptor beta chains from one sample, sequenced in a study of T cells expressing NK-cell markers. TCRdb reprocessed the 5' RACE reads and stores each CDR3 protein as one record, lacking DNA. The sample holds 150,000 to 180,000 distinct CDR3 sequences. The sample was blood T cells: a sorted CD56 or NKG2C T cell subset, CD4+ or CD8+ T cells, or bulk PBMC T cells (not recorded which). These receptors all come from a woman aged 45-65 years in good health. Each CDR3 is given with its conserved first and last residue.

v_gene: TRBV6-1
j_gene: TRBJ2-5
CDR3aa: CASRAPAGSEYF

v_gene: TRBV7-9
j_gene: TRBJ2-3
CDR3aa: CAVGLEAGWSGTQYF

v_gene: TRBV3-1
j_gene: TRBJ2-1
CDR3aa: CASSQDPLTLAGGSYNEQFF

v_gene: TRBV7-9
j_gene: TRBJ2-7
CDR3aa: CASSVDSYEQYF

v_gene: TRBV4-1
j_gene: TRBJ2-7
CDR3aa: CASSPTASGSPYEQYF

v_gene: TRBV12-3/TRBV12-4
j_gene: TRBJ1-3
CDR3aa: CASSFPGNTIYF

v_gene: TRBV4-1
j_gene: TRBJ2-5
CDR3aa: CASSQRGSSGQETQYF

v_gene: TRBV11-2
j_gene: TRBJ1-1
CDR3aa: CASSNRDRDTEAFF

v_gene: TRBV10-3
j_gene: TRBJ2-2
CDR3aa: CAISARGTENTGELFF

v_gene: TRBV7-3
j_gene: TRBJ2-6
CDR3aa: CASSLTGQGRVRGANVLTF

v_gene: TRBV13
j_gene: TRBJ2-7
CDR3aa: CASSHNLAWYEQYF

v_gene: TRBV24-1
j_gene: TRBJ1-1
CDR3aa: CATSPSGSLNTEAFF

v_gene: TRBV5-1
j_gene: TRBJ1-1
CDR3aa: CASSSGSLNTEAFF

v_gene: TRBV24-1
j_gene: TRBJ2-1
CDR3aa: CATSSGSSYEQFF

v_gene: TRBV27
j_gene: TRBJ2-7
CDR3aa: CASKILTGRRQYF

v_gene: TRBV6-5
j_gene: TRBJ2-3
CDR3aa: CASSSGLAGKDTQYF

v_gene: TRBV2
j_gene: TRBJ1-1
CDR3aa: CASSADRSNPWITEAFF

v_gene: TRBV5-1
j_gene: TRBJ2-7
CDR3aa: CASSLGGIRYEQYF

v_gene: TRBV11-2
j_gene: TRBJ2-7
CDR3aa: CASSPHWGVYEQYF

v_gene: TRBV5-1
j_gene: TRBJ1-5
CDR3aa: CASSLGRGPNQPQHF

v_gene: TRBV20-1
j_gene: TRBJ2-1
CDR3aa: CSAFLGTYEQFF

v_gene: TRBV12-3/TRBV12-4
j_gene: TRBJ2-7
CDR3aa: CASSSRDRSEQYF

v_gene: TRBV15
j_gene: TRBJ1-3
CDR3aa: CATSRVVIGSGNTIYF

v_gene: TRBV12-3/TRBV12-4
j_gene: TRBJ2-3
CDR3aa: CASSLEGLGRVGRGTDTQYF

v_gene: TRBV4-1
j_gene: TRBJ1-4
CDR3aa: CASSPWSQGPNEKLFF

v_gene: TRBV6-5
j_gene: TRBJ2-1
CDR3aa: CASSSIRPDNEQFF

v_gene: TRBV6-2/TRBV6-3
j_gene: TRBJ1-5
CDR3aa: CASSYSMGNQPQHF

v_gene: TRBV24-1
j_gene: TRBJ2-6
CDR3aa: CASKPRGSGANVLTF

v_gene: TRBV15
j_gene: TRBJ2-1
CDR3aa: CATSEGPNEQFF

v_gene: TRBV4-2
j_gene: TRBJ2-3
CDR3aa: CASSQSLAGGDTQYF

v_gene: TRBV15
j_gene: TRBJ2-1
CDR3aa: CATSSQRSSYNEQFF

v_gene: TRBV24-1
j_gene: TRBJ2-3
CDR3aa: CATETNPTDTQYF

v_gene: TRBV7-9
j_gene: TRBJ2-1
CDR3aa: CASSLDLSSSYNEQFF

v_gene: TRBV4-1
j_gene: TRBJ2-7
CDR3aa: CASSQGVGLDSYEQYF

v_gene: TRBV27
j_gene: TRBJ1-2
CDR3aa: CASSPLAQGAAYGYTF

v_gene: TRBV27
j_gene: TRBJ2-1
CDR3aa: CASRTSGILDEQFF

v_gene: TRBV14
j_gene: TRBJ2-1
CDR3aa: CASSQESSGRDEQFF

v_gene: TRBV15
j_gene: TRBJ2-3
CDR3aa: CATSRDRQSRPTDTQYF

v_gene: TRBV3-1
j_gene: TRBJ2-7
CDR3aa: CASSQDGSGSWYEQYF

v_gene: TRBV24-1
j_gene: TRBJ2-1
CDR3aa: CATSDGWDEQFF

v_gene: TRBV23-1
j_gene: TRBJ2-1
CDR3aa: CASSQTRGRGATQNEQFF

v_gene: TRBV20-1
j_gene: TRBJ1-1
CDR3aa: CSARDAGFSTEAFF

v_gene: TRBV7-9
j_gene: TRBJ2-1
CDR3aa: CASGGRGLNEQFF

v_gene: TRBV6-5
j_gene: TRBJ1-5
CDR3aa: CASSYSGGSNQPQHF

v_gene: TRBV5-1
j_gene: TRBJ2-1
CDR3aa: CASSLEARLNEQFF

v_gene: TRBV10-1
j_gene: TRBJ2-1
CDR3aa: CASSESRSVTYNEQFF

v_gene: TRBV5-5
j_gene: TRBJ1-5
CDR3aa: CASSLGQGMSQPQHF

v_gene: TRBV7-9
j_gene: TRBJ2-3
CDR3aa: CASSPSRDPDTQYF

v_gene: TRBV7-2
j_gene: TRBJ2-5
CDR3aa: CASSSVPGPETQYF

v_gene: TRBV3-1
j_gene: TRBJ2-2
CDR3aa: CASSQGMNTGELFF

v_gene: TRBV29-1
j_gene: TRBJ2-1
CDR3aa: CSVGGASSYNEQFF